This T cell receptor (beta chain) was retrieved from a study of tumor-infiltrating lymphocytes in glioblastoma multiforme. Study-wide results and caveats: Just one glioblastoma patient contributed to the TCR-mutation comparison. RNA-based TCR sequencing may distort clone frequencies, since cells carry unequal TCR transcript numbers.

By sample share, this clonotype is medium-sized (0.01 to 0.1%). Its antigen is not known. TCRB libraries came from RNA via three nested multiplex PCR rounds. TCRB cDNA was made from 0.5 to 0.65 ug total RNA. These TCRB libraries lack any described unique molecular identifiers. MiXCR was run by TCRdb on the multiplex PCR reads, yielding one entry per CDR3 protein. The sample lists roughly 13,000 distinct CDR3 sequences; roughly 64% were seen once. Germline values: CDR1 SQVTM, CDR2 ANQGSEA. V dropped 4 bases and J dropped 0; count of bases not matched to a gene: 3. This CDR3 region has 16 residues. The rearrangement joins TRBV29-1 to TRBJ2-6, with 10 nucleotides matching TRBD1. Sequenced input: brain tumor tissue. The TCR sequence derives from a male donor with glioblastoma. CDR3 in amino acids: CSVGGQGTSGANVLTF. Here the CDR3 DNA reads TGCAGCGTTGGGGGACAGGGGACCTCTGGGGCCAACGTCCTGACTTTC.